These 29 T cell receptor beta chains share one sample of origin, sequenced in a study of identical twins. A single record per CDR3 protein comes from TCRdb applying MiXCR to the 5' RACE reads. The sample has under 250,000 distinct CDR3 sequences; roughly a tenth are singletons. Input material: memory (CD45RO+) T cells sorted from blood. All receptors come from a young woman in good health.

This chain joins TRBV5-1 and TRBJ2-1; a possible D gene is TRBD1 (6 bases). Trimming took 2 bases from V and 8 from J, leaving 17 bases between them. The germline V gene has CDR1 SGHRS and CDR2 YFSETQ. CDR3 length: 15 residues. CDR3 DNA sequence: TGCGCCAGCAGCTTTGAGCCCCACAGGGTGGATGAGCAGTTCTTC. Translation gives CASSFEPHRVDEQFF. Using reference TRBV5-1 and TRBJ2-1 for the parts outside the CDR3, the full variable domain is KAGVTQTPRYLIKTRGQQVTLSCSPISGHRSVSWYQQTPGQGLQFLFEYFSETQRNKGNFPGRFSGRQFSNSRSEMNVSTLELGDSALYLCASSFEPHRVDEQFFGPGTRLTVL.

This clonotype was counted many times. The V and J genes are TRBV12-3 or TRBV12-4 and TRBJ2-6, with TRBD1 matching over 8 bases. J gave up 2 bases and V 4 bases, and 1 base lay outside the gene matches. The CDR3 contains 15 residues. In DNA, the CDR3 is TGTGCCAGCAGTTCCAGGGGGCCTGGGGCCAACGTCCTGACTTTC. Protein product: CASSSRGPGANVLTF.

The sample holds a few counts of this clonotype. The chain has TRBV20-1 and TRBJ2-7; TRBD2 is a possible D gene (5 bases). The CDR3 covers 12 residues. The germline V gene encodes CDR1 DFQATT and CDR2 SNEGSKA (reference sequence). The V and J ends lost 2 bases and 6 bases respectively, with 11 bases between them. As DNA, the CDR3 is TGCAGTGCTAGACTACTAGAGGCCGAGCAGTACTTC. Amino acids: CSARLLEAEQYF.

The CDR3 DNA follows: TGTGCCAGGAGCCCCGGGACAGAGGACACCGGGGAGCTGTTTTTT. It is translated as CARSPGTEDTGELFF. The chain recombines TRBV5-6 with TRBJ2-2; 7 bases are shared with TRBD1. This CDR3 comprises 15 residues. Germline V lookup: CDR1 SGHDT, CDR2 YYEEEE. V was clipped by 8 bases and J by 3 bases; unmatched bases: 10.

This clonotype was recorded at least ten times. The chain recombines TRBV4-2 with TRBJ2-1; 8 bases map to TRBD2. CDR1 and CDR2 from the germline V gene are LGHNA and YNFKEQ. V dropped 4 bases and J dropped 5; count of bases not matched to a gene: 10. The CDR3 spans 16 residues. The CDR3 DNA is TGTGCCAGCAGCCGTAGCGGGATAGTGTACGACAATGAGCAGTTCTTC. This translates into CASSRSGIVYDNEQFF.

Ten or more counts support this clonotype. The chain couples TRBV18 to TRBJ2-1; TRBD1 agrees at 8 bases. The V gene end was trimmed by 4 bases and the J gene end by 14 bases; junction bases not matched to a gene: 10. Germline lookup yields CDR1 KGHSH and CDR2 LQKENI. The CDR3 runs to 13 residues. Here the CDR3 reads CASSQDRDRPKFF. The CDR3 nucleotides are TGTGCCAGCTCACAGGATCGGGACAGGCCAAAGTTCTTC.

The table lists this clonotype with many counts. The V gene is TRBV20-1, the J gene TRBJ2-7, with TRBD2 identical over 7 bases. Germline CDR1 DFQATT, CDR2 SNEGSKA (reference sequence). This CDR3 has 14 residues. V trimming: 1 base; J trimming: 0 bases; junction bases outside the gene matches: 3. CDR3 bases: TGCAGTGCTAGAGCGGGAGGCCGCTCCTACGAGCAGTACTTC. It yields the protein CSARAGGRSYEQYF.

The rearrangement links TRBV3-1 to TRBJ2-2; 9 nucleotides align to TRBD1. Germline-derived CDR1 and CDR2 are LGHDT and YNNKEL (reference sequence). The ends lost 0 bases at V and 2 bases at J; junction bases unmatched: 4. This CDR3 has 17 residues. In DNA, the CDR3 is TGTGCCAGCAGCCAAGAACCGGGACAGGGAAACACCGGGGAGCTGTTTTTT. Translating gives CASSQEPGQGNTGELFF.

This clonotype was seen a handful of times. V is TRBV4-1 and J is TRBJ1-2; TRBD1 might be the D (5 bases). The CDR3 runs to 16 residues. CDR1 and CDR2 (germline): MGHRA, YSYEKL. Trimming left V 4 bases short and J 5 bases short, with 20 bases between. The CDR3 bases are TGCGCCAGCAGCCCGGGGTACGTGGACAACGTGTATGGCTACACCTTC. It yields the protein CASSPGYVDNVYGYTF.

A remark on this clonotype: Just one base apart from a much larger clone, this may be a read error. The rearrangement links TRBV20-1 to TRBJ2-5; no clear D. This CDR3 is 16 amino acids long. The germline V gene encodes CDR1 DFQATT and CDR2 SNEGSKA (reference sequence). The CDR3 DNA reads TGCTGTGCTAGAGATCTAAGAGCCGTGGTGGGGGAGACCCAGTACTTC. Its translation: CCARDLRAVVGETQYF.

For this clonotype: This may stem from a read error, because a much larger clone lies one nucleotide away. No conserved phenylalanine or tryptophan is present at the end of the CDR3, so a read error is the likely explanation. CDR3 bases: TGTGCCAGCAGATCAATTAAAGGCCCCGGGGCAGATACGCAGTATTCT. It specifies CASRSIKGPGADTQYS. The chain joins TRBV12-3 or TRBV12-4 to TRBJ2-3; D perhaps matches TRBD2 (5 bases). The germline V and J ends were trimmed by 6 bases and 4 bases, with 20 bases remaining between them. This CDR3 comprises 16 residues.

The chain is built from TRBV5-1 and TRBJ1-2, with D possibly being TRBD1 (5 bases). V lost 3 bases and J 5 bases, leaving 20 bases between the germline ends. Per germline, CDR1 SGHRS and CDR2 YFSETQ. The CDR3 contains 16 residues. CDR3 in DNA: TGCGCCAGCAGCTCCTTGGGAGGGACGGGGAAGTATGGCTACACCTTC. Amino acid sequence: CASSSLGGTGKYGYTF.

The chain carries TRBV4-3 and TRBJ2-3, with D perhaps being TRBD1 or TRBD2 (5 bases each). V was cut by 0 bases and J by 4 bases, with 14 bases left in between. Germline V gene sequence: CDR1 LGHNA, CDR2 YSLEER. CDR3 length: 16 residues. The CDR3: CASSQDRRDAADTQYF. The CDR3 coding sequence is TGCGCCAGCAGCCAAGATCGTCGGGACGCGGCAGATACGCAGTATTTT.

The table lists this clonotype with many counts. The chain couples TRBV5-1 to TRBJ1-2, with D possibly being TRBD1 (6 bases). Trimming pared 4 bases from V and 4 bases from J, leaving 17 bases between. The CDR3 spans 15 residues. Germline V gene sequence: CDR1 SGHRS, CDR2 YFSETQ. Here the CDR3 reads CASSITGQQSYGYTF. The CDR3 DNA reads as TGCGCCAGCAGCATAACCGGACAGCAGAGCTATGGCTACACCTTC.

This clonotype has at least ten counts. This sequence joins TRBV9 and TRBJ2-3, with a possible D match to TRBD1 (5 bases). CDR1 and CDR2 from the germline V gene are SGDLS and YYNGEE. The CDR3 has 15 amino acids. V was pared by 2 bases and J by 6 bases, with 16 bases between. CDR3 sequence reads: CASSVMLTGTDTQYF. CDR3 in DNA: TGTGCCAGCAGCGTCATGCTTACAGGAACGGATACGCAGTATTTT.

V gene TRBV25-1 combines with J gene TRBJ2-3; 9 bases align to TRBD1. The CDR3 is made up of 14 amino acids. CDR1 MGHDK and CDR2 SYGVNS come from the germline V gene. Trimming at V came to 6 bases and at J to 5 bases, leaving 6 bases not matched to a gene. CDR3 sequence (DNA): TGTGCCAGCAGGGCACAGGGGGCTCAAGATACGCAGTATTTT. This sequence encodes CASRAQGAQDTQYF.

This clonotype appeared many times. This rearrangement joins TRBV5-5 to TRBJ2-3, with D maybe TRBD1 (5 bases). CDR3 length: 16 amino acids. Trimming pared 4 bases from V and 1 base from J, leaving 16 bases between. The germline V gene has CDR1 SGHKS and CDR2 YYEKEE (reference sequence). Here the CDR3 reads CASSPKSQGGTDTQYF. CDR3 nucleotide sequence: TGTGCCAGCAGCCCTAAATCCCAGGGTGGCACAGATACGCAGTATTTT.

This clonotype was observed many times. The chain is built from TRBV12-3 or TRBV12-4 and TRBJ2-7; 13 positions agree with TRBD2. The V segment lost 6 bases and the J segment 2 bases; nucleotides outside the gene matches: 1. This CDR3 has 14 amino acids. This CDR3 is CASRGTSGAYEQYF. The CDR3 nucleotides read TGTGCCAGCAGGGGGACTAGCGGGGCCTACGAGCAGTACTTC.

This clonotype was seen a few times. The V and J genes are TRBV12-3 or TRBV12-4 and TRBJ2-1; TRBD2 is a possible D gene (5 bases). The V gene lost 5 bases and the J gene lost 9 bases, with 11 bases spanning the gap. The CDR3 covers 12 residues. CDR3 region: CASSQTSGEQFF. The CDR3 bases are TGTGCCAGCAGTCAAACTAGTGGTGAGCAGTTCTTC.

The chain uses TRBV12-3 or TRBV12-4 and TRBJ2-7; D is possibly TRBD2 (5 bases). V shed 7 bases and J shed 6 bases, with 19 bases lying between them. The CDR3 has 14 amino acids. The CDR3 DNA reads as TGTGCCAGCACCCCGCGACGGGGTTCAGGCGAGCAGTACTTC. Encoded protein: CASTPRRGSGEQYF.

This clonotype was counted ten times or more. CDR3 loop: CASGRKDTQYF. CDR3 nucleotide sequence: TGTGCCAGCGGGAGGAAAGATACGCAGTATTTT. The genes are TRBV12-3 or TRBV12-4 and TRBJ2-3, with D possibly being TRBD2 (6 bases). CDR3 length: 11 residues. V lost 8 bases and J lost 5, with 8 bases in between.

This clonotype was picked up a small number of times. This rearrangement joins TRBV2 to TRBJ2-7; D uncertain. V lost 8 bases and J lost 1, with 12 bases in between. This CDR3 comprises 13 residues. Germline V gives CDR1 SNHLY, CDR2 FYNNEI. CDR3 nucleotide sequence: TGTGCCAGCTCCCCCGGCAATTCCTACGAGCAGTACTTC. It specifies CASSPGNSYEQYF.

There are a few counts of this clonotype. This chain connects TRBV7-6 to TRBJ2-1; no clear D. CDR3 size: 14 residues. V lost 7 bases, J lost 6 bases, and 16 bases lay in between. Germline assignment: CDR1 SGHVS and CDR2 FNYEAQ. The CDR3 region is CASKQPRDGNEQFF. CDR3 nucleotide sequence: TGTGCCAGCAAGCAACCCCGCGATGGCAATGAGCAGTTCTTC.

This clonotype was seen a handful of times. The rearrangement joins TRBV5-1 to TRBJ2-7, with D possibly TRBD2 on 5 matching bases. CDR1 and CDR2 from the germline V gene are SGHRS and YFSETQ. V gave up 0 bases and J gave up 6 bases, with 10 bases separating them. CDR3 length equals 13 residues. The CDR3 DNA sequence: TGCGCCAGCAGCTTGGGCCCCGAGGGCGAGCAGTACTTC. This sequence encodes CASSLGPEGEQYF.

This clonotype appeared a few times. The chain recombines TRBV7-6 with TRBJ2-7; 7 bases align to TRBD2. This CDR3 is 14 amino acids long. Germline CDR1 and CDR2: SGHVS and FNYEAQ. V shed 3 bases, J shed 6 bases, and the junction held 8 bases outside the gene matches. CDR3 bases: TGTGCCAGCAGCTTTGCGCGGGAGACTCTCGAGCAGTACTTC. This gives the protein CASSFARETLEQYF.

This clonotype was picked up many times. The chain carries TRBV20-1 and TRBJ1-1; 7 bases are shared with TRBD1. The junction had 15 bases not matched to a gene; V was cut back by 6 bases and J by 5 bases. This CDR3 is built from 15 residues. CDR1 DFQATT and CDR2 SNEGSKA come from the germline V gene (reference sequence). DNA for the CDR3: TGCAGTGCCCATCCTTCACAGGGGCGCAAAACTGAAGCTTTCTTT. Translated: CSAHPSQGRKTEAFF.

This clonotype was found a few times. The CDR3 is CASSQVGQGTTEAFF. DNA of the CDR3: TGTGCCAGCAGCCAAGTGGGACAGGGGACCACTGAAGCTTTCTTT. This sequence joins TRBV3-1 and TRBJ1-1; 10 bases line up with TRBD1. Trimming cost V 1 base and J 4 bases; bases outside gene matches: 3. Germline CDR1 and CDR2: LGHDT and YNNKEL (reference sequence). The CDR3 is 15 amino acids. The entire variable domain, with the rest obtained from reference TRBV3-1 and TRBJ1-1, is as follows: DTAVSQTPKYLVTQMGNDKSIKCEQNLGHDTMYWYKQDSKKFLKIMFSYNNKELIINETVPNRFSPKSPDKAHLNLHINSLELGDSAVYFCASSQVGQGTTEAFFGQGTRLTVV.

The chain uses TRBV20-1 and TRBJ1-1; D gene ambiguous. This CDR3 spans 11 amino acids. Per germline, CDR1 DFQATT and CDR2 SNEGSKA (reference sequence). V dropped 3 bases and J dropped 1 base, with 3 bases sitting between them. The CDR3 region is CSASENTEAFF. The CDR3 DNA sequence: TGCAGTGCTAGCGAGAACACTGAAGCTTTCTTT.

This chain uses TRBV27 with TRBJ1-5; D is uncertain. V dropped 7 bases and J dropped 4 bases, with 8 bases sitting between them. Germline assignment: CDR1 MNHEY and CDR2 SMNVEV (reference sequence). This CDR3 has 12 residues. CDR3 nucleotides: TGTGCCAGCAAACGGGGAAATCAGCCCCAGCATTTT. Amino acids: CASKRGNQPQHF.